The 27 T cell receptor beta chains reported below all come from one sample, sequenced in a study of shared clonotypes between healthy human individuals. Generated by immunoSEQ multiplex PCR, the TCRdb table keeps only in-frame clones and is missing some. The sample has around 1,900,000 clones; just over 90% are singletons. CD45RO negativity and positive selection for CCR7 defined naive CD8 cells, a population that excluded terminally differentiated effector memory CD45RA+ cells. Input material: naive CD8+ T cells from PBMCs. The receptor set was obtained from a man between 18 and 35 years old in good health. Some clones in this sample may be carry-over from other donors' samples.

This clone was seen only a few times. The chain couples TRBV7-9 to TRBJ2-1; D unclear. Between the trimmed V and J ends, which lost 1 base and 9 bases, there was a span of 7 bases. The V gene's germline CDR1 is SEHNR and CDR2 FQNEAQ (reference sequence). There are 12 residues in the CDR3. The CDR3 nucleotides are TGTGCCAGCAGCTTAGTGGGTAGTGAGCAGTTCTTC. The encoded protein is CASSLVGSEQFF. Drawing the rest from reference TRBV7-9 and TRBJ2-1, the complete variable domain is DTGVSQNPRHKITKRGQNVTFRCDPISEHNRLYWYRQTLGQGPEFLTYFQNEAQLEKSRLLSDRFSAERPKGSFSTLEIQRTEQGDSAMYLCASSLVGSEQFFGPGTRLTVL.

This clone was recorded a few times. The chain joins TRBV6-5 to TRBJ1-5; no clear D. The germline V and J ends were trimmed by 6 bases and 0 bases, with 9 bases remaining between them. This CDR3 comprises 14 residues. Germline assignment: CDR1 MNHEY and CDR2 SVGAGI. CDR3 nucleotide sequence: TGTGCCAGCAGCCTATTTGATAGCAATCAGCCCCAGCATTTT. Translation gives CASSLFDSNQPQHF.

J is TRBJ1-1 and V is TRBV6-5; no firm D call. The CDR3 consists of 15 residues. Germline CDR1 is MNHEY and CDR2 is SVGAGI. V was pared by 5 bases and J by 2 bases, with 15 bases between. The CDR3 region is CASSPPVHSNTEAFF. For the CDR3, the DNA is TGTGCCAGCAGTCCACCTGTGCACAGCAACACTGAAGCTTTCTTT.

This clone came up a few times. The CDR3 coding sequence is TGTGCCAGCAGCCTCCCGGTAGATATGACAGGGAAGAACACTGAAGCTTTCTTT. The encoded protein is CASSLPVDMTGKNTEAFF. The chain joins TRBV16 to TRBJ1-1; TRBD1 agrees at 7 bases. Germline values: CDR1 KGHSY, CDR2 FQNENV. After removal of 4 bases from V and 1 base from J, the junction contained 15 bases not matched to a gene. This CDR3 comprises 18 residues.

The rearrangement links TRBV11-1 to TRBJ2-5; D gene ambiguous. The CDR3 sequence is 18 residues long. The germline gives CDR1 SGHAT, CDR2 FQDESV (reference sequence). The V end was cut by 1 base, the J end by 4 bases, with 22 bases between. For the CDR3, the DNA is TGTGCCAGCAGCTTAGGGGCGGTAGGTCCTTCCGCAGCAGAGACCCAGTACTTC. This codes for CASSLGAVGPSAAETQYF. The entire variable domain, with the rest obtained from reference TRBV11-1 and TRBJ2-5, is as follows: EAEVAQSPRYKITEKSQAVAFWCDPISGHATLYWYRQILGQGPELLVQFQDESVVDDSQLPKDRFSAERLKGVDSTLKIQPAELGDSAMYLCASSLGAVGPSAAETQYFGPGTRLLVL.

This clone was seen only once. V is TRBV5-1 and J is TRBJ2-3, with D unresolved. In germline, CDR1 is SGHRS, CDR2 YFSETQ. Between the trimmed V and J ends, which lost 2 bases and 0 bases, there was a span of 10 bases. This CDR3 is built from 15 residues. The CDR3 nucleotides read TGCGCCAGCAGCTTACTGGGTATAAGCACAGATACGCAGTATTTT. It specifies CASSLLGISTDTQYF.

V usage is TRBV19 and J usage is TRBJ2-5; the match to TRBD1 covers 7 bases. Germline V gene lookup returns CDR1 LNHDA and CDR2 SQIVND (reference sequence). Trimming removed 2 bases from V and 5 bases from J; junction bases left unmatched: 5. The CDR3 has 14 amino acids. This CDR3 reads CASSIMGQIETQYF. The CDR3 DNA reads TGTGCCAGTAGTATAATGGGACAGATCGAGACCCAGTACTTC. Variable domain in full (rest from reference TRBV19 and TRBJ2-5): DGGITQSPKYLFRKEGQNVTLSCEQNLNHDAMYWYRQDPGQGLRLIYYSQIVNDFQKGDIAEGYSVSREKKESFPLTVTSAQKNPTAFYLCASSIMGQIETQYFGPGTRLLVL.

A single count supports this clone. This chain uses TRBV7-8 with TRBJ2-2, with 9 nucleotides matching TRBD1. The germline CDR1 and CDR2 sequences are SGHVS and FQNEAQ. This CDR3 is built from 16 residues. Trimming cost V 6 bases and J 4 bases; bases outside gene matches: 9. CDR3: CASRLTGGSGTGELFF. The CDR3 DNA follows: TGTGCCAGCAGACTAACAGGGGGCTCGGGCACCGGGGAGCTGTTTTTT.

CDR3 sequence (DNA): TGCGCCAGCAGCCGGACCCGACAGGGAGGAGGCTCCTACAATGAGCAGTTCTTC. Its protein is CASSRTRQGGGSYNEQFF. The rearrangement uses TRBV4-3 and TRBJ2-1; a possible D gene is TRBD1 (7 bases). The V gene lost 4 bases and the J gene lost 0 bases, with 19 bases spanning the gap. CDR1 and CDR2 from the germline V gene are LGHNA and YSLEER. CDR3 size: 18 residues.

The chain employs TRBV2 and TRBJ1-1; D uncertain. Germline V CDR1 and CDR2: SNHLY, FYNNEI. Trimming took off 2 bases at V and 4 bases at J, with 11 bases between the two ends. This CDR3 contains 14 residues. The CDR3 DNA is TGTGCCAGCAGTGAAACCAGATCGGGCACTGAAGCTTTCTTT. Translating it yields CASSETRSGTEAFF.

V is TRBV2 and J is TRBJ1-5; 7 bases agree with TRBD1. CDR3 size: 15 residues. Germline values: CDR1 SNHLY, CDR2 FYNNEI. Germline trimming cut 4 bases from V and 6 bases from J; bases unmatched to any gene: 9. The CDR3 DNA sequence: TGTGCCAGCAGTGTTGGTCAGGGGGTATTTCAGCCCCAGCATTTT. This translates into CASSVGQGVFQPQHF.

To note about this clone: The sample holds other DNA sequences that translate to the same CDR3. The rearrangement uses TRBV27 and TRBJ1-2; D call uncertain. Germline V lookup: CDR1 MNHEY, CDR2 SMNVEV (reference sequence). Trimming removed 2 bases from V and 4 bases from J, with 11 bases in between. The CDR3 consists of 14 residues. The CDR3 sequence is CASSLNGGFYGYTF. The CDR3 DNA is TGTGCCAGCAGTTTAAACGGCGGGTTCTATGGCTACACCTTC.

The V call is TRBV5-1, the J call TRBJ2-3; 12 nucleotides match TRBD2. This CDR3 region has 16 residues. V was pared by 4 bases and J by 5 bases, with 8 bases of the junction left unmatched. Germline V lookup: CDR1 SGHRS, CDR2 YFSETQ. CDR3 in DNA: TGCGCCAGCAGCCCGGCTAGCGGGAGGGCCAGAGATACGCAGTATTTT. Protein product: CASSPASGRARDTQYF.

The CDR3 sequence is CASSAPVSRGSGELFF. CDR3 in DNA: TGTGCCAGCAGCGCTCCCGTATCGCGGGGATCCGGGGAGCTGTTTTTT. The chain joins TRBV9 to TRBJ2-2; possible D gene TRBD2, 6 bases. V gave up 3 bases and J gave up 6 bases, with 18 bases separating them. The CDR3 length is 16 residues. Germline V gene lookup returns CDR1 SGDLS and CDR2 YYNGEE.

CDR3 in DNA: TGTGCCAGCAGTCCCGACAGGGTGACCAAAAACATTCAGTACTTC. It yields the protein CASSPDRVTKNIQYF. The chain has TRBV27 and TRBJ2-4; 7 nucleotides match TRBD1. This CDR3 is built from 15 residues. V shed 5 bases, J shed 2 bases, and the junction held 6 bases outside the gene matches. In germline, CDR1 is MNHEY, CDR2 SMNVEV (reference sequence).

The V gene is TRBV7-9, the J gene TRBJ2-5; the match to TRBD2 covers 10 bases. The CDR3 is 15 residues long. V gave up 8 bases and J gave up 1 base; unmatched junction bases: 7. Germline lookup yields CDR1 SEHNR and CDR2 FQNEAQ (reference sequence). DNA for the CDR3: TGTGCCAGCGTCGGCACTAGCGGGACCCAAGAGACCCAGTACTTC. As protein: CASVGTSGTQETQYF.

This chain uses TRBV28 with TRBJ2-3; D is uncertain. Deletions cut 8 bases from V and 1 base from J, with 7 bases between. Germline loops: CDR1 MDHEN, CDR2 SYDVKM. The CDR3 totals 12 residues. DNA of the CDR3: TGTGCCAGCGGCTATGGCACAGATACGCAGTATTTT. Protein: CASGYGTDTQYF.

CDR3 amino acids: CASSPMGTVEAFF. The CDR3, as DNA: TGTGCCAGCAGCCCCATGGGGACAGTGGAAGCTTTCTTT. The rearrangement joins TRBV7-9 to TRBJ1-1; TRBD1 matches 7 bases. J was trimmed by 8 bases and V by 5 bases; bases with no gene match: 8. The germline gives CDR1 SEHNR, CDR2 FQNEAQ (reference sequence). This CDR3 is built from 13 residues.

The chain has TRBV7-6 and TRBJ2-7, with D tentatively TRBD1 (6 bases). The CDR3 is made up of 15 amino acids. V lost 3 bases to trimming and J lost 5 bases, with 17 bases between them. Germline assignment: CDR1 SGHVS and CDR2 FNYEAQ. CDR3 sequence (DNA): TGTGCCAGCAGCTTGAATATGGACAGATCTGACGAGCAGTACTTC. Encoded protein: CASSLNMDRSDEQYF.

The chain uses TRBV28 and TRBJ2-3, with 7 nucleotides matching TRBD2. CDR3 length: 14 residues. J lost 3 bases, V lost 6 bases, and 6 bases had no gene match. Germline values: CDR1 MDHEN, CDR2 SYDVKM. The DNA for the CDR3 is TGTGCCAGCAGGGGAGGGTCGTGGACAGATACGCAGTATTTT. As protein: CASRGGSWTDTQYF.

Here the CDR3 reads CASSVGQLNEKLFF. CDR3 DNA: TGTGCCAGCAGTGTGGGACAGCTCAATGAAAAACTGTTTTTT. The chain recombines TRBV6-1 with TRBJ1-4; 7 bases match TRBD1. J lost 5 bases, V lost 4 bases, and 4 bases had no gene match. The length of the CDR3 is 14 residues. Germline CDR1 is MNHNS and CDR2 is SASEGT.

This sequence joins TRBV19 and TRBJ2-2, with TRBD2 matching 7 bases. The length of the CDR3 is 16 residues. The germline CDR1 and CDR2 sequences are LNHDA and SQIVND (reference sequence). V shed 2 bases, J shed 4 bases, and the junction held 7 bases outside the gene matches. The CDR3 DNA follows: TGTGCCAGTAGTATAACGGCGGGAGAGGGCACCGGGGAGCTGTTTTTT. Amino acids: CASSITAGEGTGELFF.

The chain joins TRBV7-3 to TRBJ2-1; TRBD2 aligns across 14 bases. Germline assignment: CDR1 SGHTA and CDR2 FQGTGA. V lost 5 bases to trimming and J lost 6 bases; unmatched junction nucleotides: 12. The CDR3 is 18 residues long. The DNA for the CDR3 is TGTGCCAGCAGCCCGACACAGGGAGGACTAGCGGGAGGCAATGAGCAGTTCTTC. As protein: CASSPTQGGLAGGNEQFF.

The V and J genes are TRBV27 and TRBJ1-2, with 8 nucleotides matching TRBD1. V trimming: 3 bases; J trimming: 6 bases; junction bases outside the gene matches: 6. This CDR3 has 14 residues. Germline V gene lookup returns CDR1 MNHEY and CDR2 SMNVEV (reference sequence). The CDR3 spells CASSFTGGFDGYTF. The CDR3 region has the DNA TGTGCCAGCAGTTTTACAGGGGGTTTCGATGGCTACACCTTC.

The chain combines TRBV27 with TRBJ1-1, with unresolved D. CDR3 length: 16 amino acids. The germline V and J ends were trimmed by 5 bases and 0 bases, with 16 bases remaining between them. Per the germline V gene, CDR1 is MNHEY and CDR2 is SMNVEV (reference sequence). CDR3 loop: CASSPAAGEVNTEAFF. The CDR3 DNA reads TGTGCCAGCAGTCCAGCAGCCGGGGAGGTGAACACTGAAGCTTTCTTT.

The rearrangement joins TRBV5-4 to TRBJ1-4; TRBD1 might be the D (6 bases). The germline CDR1 and CDR2 sequences are SGHNT and YYREEE (reference sequence). Trimming cost V 2 bases and J 7 bases, with 24 bases left between them. The CDR3 covers 18 residues. CDR3 nucleotide sequence: TGTGCCAGCAGCTTTTCGCCCTACGGGGGCCTGGACGGTGAAAAACTGTTTTTT. Translating gives CASSFSPYGGLDGEKLFF.

Worth noting for this clone: Other DNA sequences of this sample code for an identical CDR3. The genes are TRBV5-4 and TRBJ1-2, with a possible D match to TRBD1 (5 bases). V was trimmed by 3 bases and J by 7 bases, leaving 7 bases between them. The germline gives CDR1 SGHNT, CDR2 YYREEE (reference sequence). The CDR3 covers 11 residues. The CDR3 sequence: CASSSGLGYTF. DNA for the CDR3: TGTGCCAGCAGCTCGGGACTTGGCTACACCTTC.